The sequence of this T cell receptor (beta chain) was determined in a study of T cell responses to AZD1222 COVID-19 vaccine. The study, taken as a whole, reports: Spike-specific TCR repertoires showed rising breadth and depth after two AZD1222 doses. Reports say nearly half of spike-specific TCRs go after unmutated variant regions.

Regarding this clone: Its antigen is undetermined.

This CDR3 is 13 amino acids long. Between the trimmed V and J ends, which lost 7 bases and 5 bases, there was a span of 14 bases. Germline-derived CDR1 and CDR2 are MNHEY and SVGAGI. Clones were sequenced by immunoSEQ multiplex PCR, and TCRdb holds only the in-frame ones, with some missing. The sample lists around 130,000 clones, 93% occurring once. The sequenced sample was peripheral blood, obtained on day 0 of AZD1222 vaccination. The genes are TRBV6-5 and TRBJ1-2; D remains unclear. The receptor was derived from an adult in good health. The CDR3 region is CASTDGPLYGYTF. CDR3 DNA sequence: TGTGCCAGCACCGACGGGCCCCTGTATGGCTACACCTTC.